The sequence of this TCR beta chain was determined in a study of cytomegalovirus exposure and HLA in healthy donors. Points from the study as a whole: Many donors carried some public TCRs, although rarity characterized most TCR sequences.

A multiplex PCR was run with 60 Vbeta primers and 13 Jbeta primers. The table came from immunoSEQ multiplex PCR; TCRdb's copy has only in-frame clones and leaves some out. The table shows about 160,000 clones, with 81% occurring only once. The CDR3 length is 14 residues. V dropped 4 bases and J dropped 4 bases, with 15 bases sitting between them. Germline V lookup: CDR1 SGHDT, CDR2 YYEEEE. About this clone itself: The antigen is not known.

The chain has TRBV5-6 and TRBJ2-7; tentative D call: TRBD1 (6 bases). The specimen was PBMCs. This receptor was identified in a woman in her fifties or sixties in good health and CMV-seronegative. The CDR3: CASSLRQEYYEQYF. In nucleotides, the CDR3 is TGTGCCAGCAGCCTCCGACAGGAATATTACGAGCAGTACTTC. The whole variable domain, filled in from reference TRBV5-6 and TRBJ2-7, reads DAGVTQSPTHLIKTRGQQVTLRCSPKSGHDTVSWYQQALGQGPQFIFQYYEEEERQRGNFPDRFSGHQFPNYSSELNVNALLLGDSALYLCASSLRQEYYEQYFGPGTRLTVT.